The 20 T cell receptor beta chains given below trace back to one sample, sequenced in a study of beta chain features in type 1 diabetes. The authors reverse transcribed all of the isolated RNA, so sequencing captured expressed TCRB transcripts. The protocol was immunoSEQ multiplex PCR, while the TCRdb copy is restricted to in-frame clones and leaves out a portion. The profile shows approximately 380,000 clones, approximately 15% of them singletons. Sequences were obtained from naive CD4+ T cells from blood. The receptors shown here come from a young woman in good health.

This clone was observed a few times. The V gene is TRBV4-3, the J gene TRBJ2-1; the match to TRBD1 covers 8 bases. CDR1 and CDR2 (germline): LGHNA, YSLEER. The junction had 4 bases not matched to a gene; V was cut back by 5 bases and J by 1 base. This CDR3 is built from 15 residues. CDR3 nucleotides: TGCGCCAGCAGCTCCGACAGGGGTTCCTACAATGAGCAGTTCTTC. Translated, it gives CASSSDRGSYNEQFF.

This clone has only one observation. The rearrangement joins TRBV7-3 to TRBJ2-2, with 10 positions matching TRBD1. The junction had 7 bases not matched to a gene; V was cut back by 6 bases and J by 6 bases. Per the germline V gene, CDR1 is SGHTA and CDR2 is FQGTGA. The CDR3 contains 15 residues. This CDR3 is CASRTGGHDPGELFF. The CDR3 DNA follows: TGTGCCAGCAGGACAGGGGGCCATGATCCCGGGGAGCTGTTTTTT.

In its sample, this clone was seen a few times. The V and J genes are TRBV28 and TRBJ2-3; tentatively, D is TRBD2 (6 bases). V dropped 6 bases and J dropped 1 base, with 14 bases sitting between them. Germline V lookup: CDR1 MDHEN, CDR2 SYDVKM. The CDR3 loop spans 15 amino acids. CDR3 region: CASSFSGRGTDTQYF. The CDR3 DNA reads as TGTGCCAGCAGCTTTAGCGGAAGGGGCACAGATACGCAGTATTTT. The full variable domain, in which reference TRBV28 and TRBJ2-3 provide the parts outside the CDR3, is DVKVTQSSRYLVKRTGEKVFLECVQDMDHENMFWYRQDPGLGLRLIYFSYDVKMKEKGDIPEGYSVSREKKERFSLILESASTNQTSMYLCASSFSGRGTDTQYFGPGTRLTVL.

V is TRBV7-9 and J is TRBJ1-5; no clear D gene. The V and J ends lost 5 bases and 0 bases respectively, with 14 bases between them. The CDR3 spans 16 residues. Germline CDR1 SEHNR, CDR2 FQNEAQ (reference sequence). This chain's CDR3 is CASSHSPPPSNQPQHF. In DNA, the CDR3 is TGTGCCAGCAGCCACAGTCCCCCCCCTAGCAATCAGCCCCAGCATTTT.

V usage is TRBV6-1 and J usage is TRBJ1-2, with D possibly TRBD1 on 5 matching bases. Per the germline V gene, CDR1 is MNHNS and CDR2 is SASEGT. Trimming took off 3 bases at V and 5 bases at J, with 10 bases between the two ends. This CDR3 region has 13 residues. For the CDR3, the DNA is TGTGCCAGCAGTGAGGTCGACAGATATGGCTACACCTTC. It translates to CASSEVDRYGYTF.

The genes are TRBV4-2 and TRBJ2-1, with 9 bases identical to TRBD2. Looked up from germline, CDR1 is LGHNA and CDR2 is YNFKEQ. This CDR3 has 15 amino acids. With 0 bases clipped from V and 9 bases from J, the junction kept 6 bases outside the gene matches. For the CDR3, the DNA is TGTGCCAGCAGCCAAGAACTGACTAGCGGCAGTGAGCAGTTCTTC. This encodes CASSQELTSGSEQFF.

This clone has a handful of counts. The rearrangement links TRBV27 to TRBJ2-7; 7 bases align to TRBD1. Germline values: CDR1 MNHEY, CDR2 SMNVEV (reference sequence). The length of the CDR3 is 15 residues. The junction had 6 bases not matched to a gene; V was cut back by 2 bases and J by 2 bases. The CDR3 DNA sequence: TGTGCCAGCAGTTTAGGAGGACAGGCCCCCTACGAGCAGTACTTC. It specifies CASSLGGQAPYEQYF.

This clone occurred a few times. The chain couples TRBV23-1 to TRBJ2-2; TRBD1 agrees at 7 bases. TRBV23-1 is given ORF status, its function remaining uncertain. The CDR3 is 14 amino acids. The J segment lost 6 bases and the V segment lost 11 bases, leaving 12 bases of the junction unmatched. In nucleotides, the CDR3 is TGCGCCCACCGGGACAGATACACCCCCGGGGAGCTGTTTTTT. It translates to CAHRDRYTPGELFF.

Note on this clone: The sample carries other DNA sequences with the same CDR3. The V call is TRBV7-9, the J call TRBJ2-5, with D unclear. V gave up 5 bases and J gave up 2 bases, with 3 bases separating them. CDR3 length: 11 residues. Germline CDR1 reads SEHNR; CDR2 reads FQNEAQ (reference sequence). CDR3 protein: CASSLQETQYF. Here the CDR3 DNA reads TGTGCCAGCAGCCTGCAAGAGACCCAGTACTTC.

The chain combines TRBV15 with TRBJ2-7, with TRBD2 identical over 9 bases. CDR1 is LNHNV and CDR2 is YYDKDF in the germline V gene (reference sequence). The CDR3 runs 15 residues. Trimming removed 2 bases from V and 1 base from J; junction bases left unmatched: 3. The CDR3 reads CATSRNSGRSYEQYF. CDR3 DNA: TGTGCCACCAGCAGAAATAGCGGGAGATCCTACGAGCAGTACTTC. The entire variable domain, with the rest obtained from reference TRBV15 and TRBJ2-7, is as follows: DAMVIQNPRYQVTQFGKPVTLSCSQTLNHNVMYWYQQKSSQAPKLLFHYYDKDFNNEADTPDNFQSRRPNTSFCFLDIRSPGLGDTAMYLCATSRNSGRSYEQYFGPGTRLTVT.

In this sample, this clone turned up a few times. V and J are TRBV30 and TRBJ1-2; tentatively, D is TRBD1 (5 bases). Trimming removed 5 bases at V and 1 base at J, with 8 bases between. The germline CDR1 and CDR2 sequences are GTSNPN and SVGIG (reference sequence). This CDR3 is 12 amino acids long. CDR3 loop: CAWAGINYGYTF. In DNA, the CDR3 is TGTGCCTGGGCAGGGATTAACTATGGCTACACCTTC.

In nucleotides, the CDR3 is TGTGCCTGGAGTCACTTAAGACAGGGGTATCAGCCCCAGCATTTT. This codes for CAWSHLRQGYQPQHF. V usage is TRBV30 and J usage is TRBJ1-5, with TRBD1 matching 8 bases. Unmatched junction bases numbered 8, after V lost 2 bases and J lost 5 bases. CDR3 size: 15 residues. Germline V gene lookup returns CDR1 GTSNPN and CDR2 SVGIG (reference sequence).

The chain is built from TRBV6-1 and TRBJ2-5, with D perhaps matching TRBD1 (6 bases). Trimming stripped 4 bases from V and 5 bases from J, with 17 bases between. This CDR3 has 15 amino acids. Per the germline V gene, CDR1 is MNHNS and CDR2 is SASEGT. The DNA of the CDR3 is TGTGCCAGCAGTGCCGACAGGCTATTAGGGGAGACCCAGTACTTC. Its protein product is CASSADRLLGETQYF.

CDR3 residues: CAWSVGVGTYEQYF. In DNA form, the CDR3 reads TGTGCCTGGAGTGTCGGGGTGGGGACCTACGAGCAGTACTTC. The V and J genes are TRBV30 and TRBJ2-7; TRBD2 might be the D (5 bases). Germline V gene lookup returns CDR1 GTSNPN and CDR2 SVGIG (reference sequence). Trimming removed 0 bases at V and 2 bases at J, with 11 bases between. This CDR3 region has 14 residues.

The table lists this clone with a few counts. V is TRBV30 and J is TRBJ1-2, with 11 positions matching TRBD1. The CDR3 totals 16 residues. Germline CDR1 reads GTSNPN; CDR2 reads SVGIG (reference sequence). V shed 0 bases, J shed 8 bases, and the junction held 11 bases outside the gene matches. The CDR3 coding sequence is TGTGCCTGGAGTGTACAAGGGACAGGGGGTTTTGGAGGCTACACCTTC. Its protein product is CAWSVQGTGGFGGYTF. Complete variable domain (other parts from reference TRBV30 and TRBJ1-2): SQTIHQWPATLVQPVGSPLSLECTVEGTSNPNLYWYRQAAGRGLQLLFYSVGIGQISSEVPQNLSASRPQDRQFILSSKKLLLSDSGFYLCAWSVQGTGGFGGYTFGSGTRLTVV.

This clone was detected only a few times. V and J are TRBV4-2 and TRBJ1-5; no firm D call. Trimming left V 2 bases short and J 3 bases short, with 11 bases between. The CDR3 is made up of 15 amino acids. CDR1 LGHNA and CDR2 YNFKEQ come from the germline V gene. For the CDR3, the DNA is TGTGCCAGCAGCCAATCCGGGATAATCAATCAGCCCCAGCATTTT. Amino acids: CASSQSGIINQPQHF.

This chain uses TRBV16 with TRBJ2-7, with D possibly TRBD2 on 6 matching bases. CDR3 length equals 16 residues. V was cut by 3 bases and J by 0 bases, with 15 bases left in between. Per the germline V gene, CDR1 is KGHSY and CDR2 is FQNENV. CDR3 nucleotide sequence: TGTGCCAGCAGCCAGAGCGGCGGGATGAGCTCCTACGAGCAGTACTTC. It codes for CASSQSGGMSSYEQYF.

V is TRBV2 and J is TRBJ2-4; TRBD2 matches 7 bases. With V trimmed by 1 base and J by 11 bases, 2 bases remained unmatched. Germline V gives CDR1 SNHLY, CDR2 FYNNEI. The CDR3 consists of 12 residues. The CDR3 coding sequence is TGTGCCAGCAGTGAAGGGGAGGGGCTTCAGTACTTC. It specifies CASSEGEGLQYF.

The chain is built from TRBV4-3 and TRBJ1-4, with 9 bases identical to TRBD1. The CDR3 length is 17 residues. CDR1 and CDR2 from the germline V gene are LGHNA and YSLEER. V was clipped by 4 bases and J by 1 base; unmatched bases: 7. CDR3 amino acids: CASSLQGARVTNEKLFF. The CDR3 nucleotides are TGCGCCAGCAGCCTACAGGGGGCCCGGGTAACTAATGAAAAACTGTTTTTT.

V is TRBV28 and J is TRBJ2-7; D is undetermined. The germline V gene encodes CDR1 MDHEN and CDR2 SYDVKM. There are 11 residues in the CDR3. V was pared by 3 bases and J by 2 bases, with 2 bases between. CDR3 amino acids: CASSFAYEQYF. The CDR3, as DNA: TGTGCCAGCAGTTTCGCCTACGAGCAGTACTTC.